Listed here is a single T cell receptor beta chain. The V end was cut by 10 bases, the J end by 6 bases, with 27 bases between. The CDR3 has 17 residues. Germline V CDR1 and CDR2: LNHDA, SQIVND (reference sequence). Profiled with immunoSEQ multiplex PCR; TCRdb holds only in-frame clones, not every one. Of under 250,000 clones detected, approximately 83% appear once; the ten largest clones hold about 1.3%. This entry belongs to a study of blood T cell repertoires in COVID-19. For the study at large: Some COVID-19 samples were acute and others convalescent; all came from the United States, Italy and Spain.

This clonotype was sampled from a woman aged 40 to 50 with acute COVID-19. Sequencing input: PBMCs or T cells enriched from blood (not recorded which). This rearrangement joins TRBV19 to TRBJ1-4; possibly TRBD1 for D (5 bases). The CDR3 bases are TGTGCCACCCAAAATCTTCAAAGAAGGGGATTGGATGAAAAACTGTTTTTT. This gives the protein CATQNLQRRGLDEKLFF.